The present T cell receptor beta chain was sequenced within a study of blood T cell repertoires in COVID-19. Libraries were prepared by immunoSEQ multiplex PCR; TCRdb keeps only in-frame clonotypes and omits some of them. In the table there are under 200,000 clones, 86% of which are singletons. The TCR was taken from a woman aged 60-75 years with COVID-19, enrolled during active disease. Sequencing was carried out using peripheral blood.

The CDR3 protein is CASSSDRVSGNTIYF. The CDR3 coding sequence is TGTGCCAGCAGCAGTGACAGGGTCTCTGGAAACACCATATATTTT. The chain recombines TRBV9 with TRBJ1-3; 7 bases are shared with TRBD1. V dropped 4 bases and J dropped 0; count of bases not matched to a gene: 4. The germline gives CDR1 SGDLS, CDR2 YYNGEE. This CDR3 has 15 residues.